These 19 T cell receptor beta chains originate from one sample sequenced in a study of OX40 agonist ivuxolimab in advanced cancers. The receptor library was made with the immunoSEQ multiplex PCR assay. Imported from immuneACCESS, the table was reduced by TCRdb to in-frame sequences with V and J called. These copies leave out some clones; in studies compared against another copy, an unresolved V gene accounts for under half, and the cause of the remainder is not known. Present in this sample are tens of thousands of clones, around 81% of which were seen just once. 5.5% to 7.5% of the sample rests with the top ten. Source: CD4+ or CD8+ T cells sorted from blood, taken in a trial of the OX40 agonist ivuxolimab. Receptor source: an adult with an advanced solid tumor such as melanoma, head and neck, liver or kidney cancer.

The rearrangement joins TRBV7-9 to TRBJ2-7; 8 bases line up with TRBD2. The V segment lost 3 bases and the J segment 6 bases; nucleotides outside the gene matches: 7. Germline assignment: CDR1 SEHNR and CDR2 FQNEAQ (reference sequence). The CDR3 has 14 residues. The CDR3 DNA reads as TGTGCCAGCAGCTTGGGACTAGTCCCCGGCGAGCAGTACTTC. Protein sequence: CASSLGLVPGEQYF.

This chain connects TRBV11-3 to TRBJ2-1, with D tentatively TRBD1 or TRBD2 (7 bases each). In germline, CDR1 is SGHNT, CDR2 YENEEA. The CDR3 consists of 15 residues. Trimming stripped 5 bases from V and 3 bases from J, with 14 bases between. CDR3 in amino acids: CASSPGGGLYNEQFF. The CDR3 region has the DNA TGTGCCAGCAGCCCAGGGGGGGGCCTCTACAATGAGCAGTTCTTC.

CDR3: CASRLLAGGTHEQYF. CDR3 DNA: TGTGCCAGCAGACTGCTAGCGGGAGGGACCCACGAGCAGTACTTC. The rearrangement uses TRBV27 and TRBJ2-7; 12 nucleotides match TRBD2. Germline V gene data show CDR1 as MNHEY and CDR2 as SMNVEV (reference sequence). V lost 6 bases to trimming and J lost 5 bases; unmatched junction nucleotides: 8. This CDR3 comprises 15 residues.

This clone was seen a few times. The chain employs TRBV27 and TRBJ1-6; 12 bases agree with TRBD1. The germline gives CDR1 MNHEY, CDR2 SMNVEV (reference sequence). Trimming removed 3 bases from V and 2 bases from J; junction bases left unmatched: 2. This CDR3 contains 17 residues. CDR3 bases: TGTGCCAGCAGTTTGGGACAGGGGGCGACCTATAATTCACCCCTCCACTTT. Its translation: CASSLGQGATYNSPLHF.

This clone was recorded a few times. The chain has TRBV2 and TRBJ2-2; the D call may be TRBD1 or TRBD2 (5 bases each). V was clipped by 3 bases and J by 4 bases, with 12 bases between them. Germline CDR1 reads SNHLY; CDR2 reads FYNNEI. The CDR3 is made up of 15 amino acids. CDR3 sequence reads: CASSDRDPLTGELFF. The CDR3 region has the DNA TGTGCCAGCAGTGATAGGGACCCACTCACCGGGGAGCTGTTTTTT.

The rearrangement uses TRBV9 and TRBJ2-3; D not resolved. Germline CDR1 and CDR2: SGDLS and YYNGEE. The CDR3 runs 12 residues. Between the trimmed V and J ends, which lost 3 bases and 5 bases, there was a span of 7 bases. CDR3 residues: CASSADGDTQYF. CDR3 sequence (DNA): TGTGCCAGCAGCGCCGACGGAGATACGCAGTATTTT.

This chain connects TRBV5-6 to TRBJ1-5; D may be TRBD1 (5 bases). There are 14 residues in the CDR3. Per the germline V gene, CDR1 is SGHDT and CDR2 is YYEEEE. Trimming took off 6 bases at V and 0 bases at J, with 10 bases between the two ends. The CDR3 is CASNLQVSNQPQHF. The CDR3 DNA is TGTGCCAGCAACCTACAGGTTAGCAATCAGCCCCAGCATTTT.

This chain connects TRBV11-1 to TRBJ1-6; D is unclear. V was pared by 4 bases and J by 8 bases, with 3 bases between. The CDR3 totals 11 residues. Germline CDR1 reads SGHAT; CDR2 reads FQDESV (reference sequence). For the CDR3, the DNA is TGTGCCAGCAGCTCCTATTCACCCCTCCACTTT. This encodes CASSSYSPLHF. Supplemented by reference TRBV11-1 and TRBJ1-6, the full variable domain reads EAEVAQSPRYKITEKSQAVAFWCDPISGHATLYWYRQILGQGPELLVQFQDESVVDDSQLPKDRFSAERLKGVDSTLKIQPAELGDSAMYLCASSSYSPLHFGNGTRLTVT.

V gene TRBV5-4 combines with J gene TRBJ2-1, with TRBD2 identical over 11 bases. Germline V gene lookup returns CDR1 SGHNT and CDR2 YYREEE (reference sequence). The V and J ends lost 4 bases and 6 bases, in that order; junction bases with no gene match: 3. The CDR3 loop spans 14 amino acids. The CDR3 DNA reads as TGTGCCAGCAGCATTAGCGGGGGGGCCAATGAGCAGTTCTTC. This gives the protein CASSISGGANEQFF.

V and J are TRBV18 and TRBJ2-7, with a possible D match to TRBD2 (6 bases). This CDR3 region has 16 residues. Trimming removed 6 bases at V and 2 bases at J, with 20 bases between. Germline V gene lookup returns CDR1 KGHSH and CDR2 LQKENI. CDR3 nucleotide sequence: TGTGCCAGCTCGCCCATAGGACCGGGAGAAGCCTACGAGCAGTACTTC. Translation gives CASSPIGPGEAYEQYF.

In this sample, this clone turned up a few times. The J gene is TRBJ1-6, the V gene TRBV27; D may be TRBD1 (5 bases). The CDR3 spans 15 residues. The V gene's germline CDR1 is MNHEY and CDR2 SMNVEV (reference sequence). With 2 bases removed from V and 8 bases from J, the gap between germline ends came to 13 bases. The CDR3 DNA follows: TGTGCCAGCAGTTTAAGCGGGGCGGTGGATTCACCCCTCCACTTT. It translates to CASSLSGAVDSPLHF.

V and J are TRBV7-2 and TRBJ2-7, with 13 bases lining up with TRBD2. CDR1 is SGHTA and CDR2 is FQGNSA in the germline V gene. The trim removed 1 base at V and 6 bases at J, leaving 3 bases unmatched. The CDR3 has 15 amino acids. The CDR3 region is CASSLGTSGSFEQYF. CDR3 bases: TGTGCCAGCAGCTTAGGGACTAGCGGGAGTTTCGAGCAGTACTTC.

V usage is TRBV25-1 and J usage is TRBJ1-1; D perhaps matches TRBD1 (5 bases). The germline V and J ends were trimmed by 7 bases and 8 bases, with 14 bases remaining between them. The CDR3 is made up of 12 amino acids. Per germline, CDR1 MGHDK and CDR2 SYGVNS. The CDR3 region is CASTDPRTEAFF. The CDR3 DNA is TGTGCCAGCACCGACCCCCGGACAGAAGCTTTCTTT.

The V and J genes are TRBV28 and TRBJ1-5; 8 nucleotides match TRBD1. CDR3 size: 16 residues. Unmatched junction bases numbered 13, after V lost 5 bases and J lost 7 bases. Germline V gene lookup returns CDR1 MDHEN and CDR2 SYDVKM. Written as DNA, the CDR3 is TGTGCCAGCAGTCTTCTGGACAGGGTAGTACTGCAGCCCCAGCATTTT. It yields the protein CASSLLDRVVLQPQHF.

This clone has only a few counts. The CDR3 nucleotides are TGTGCCAGCAGTTCCCAGGGGGGAGGAGGCTATGGCTACACCTTC. This codes for CASSSQGGGGYGYTF. This chain links TRBV6-5 with TRBJ1-2, with 7 nucleotides matching TRBD1. The ends lost 4 bases at V and 4 bases at J; junction bases unmatched: 9. Germline V CDR1 and CDR2: MNHEY, SVGAGI. This CDR3 has 15 residues.

The J gene is TRBJ2-5, the V gene TRBV9; TRBD1 is a possible D gene (6 bases). Trimming cost V 1 base and J 5 bases, with 15 bases left between them. The CDR3 sequence is 15 residues long. Germline values: CDR1 SGDLS, CDR2 YYNGEE. The CDR3 protein is CASSVTPRQAETQYF. CDR3 in DNA: TGTGCCAGCAGCGTAACCCCCAGACAGGCCGAGACCCAGTACTTC.

The chain couples TRBV21-1 to TRBJ2-1. TRBV21-1 is noted as a pseudogene. This CDR3 is 19 amino acids long. The CDR3 loop is CASKRARQGGGISYNEQFF. The CDR3 region has the DNA TGTGCCAGCAAAAGGGCCCGACAAGGGGGAGGAATCTCCTACAATGAGCAGTTCTTC.

This rearrangement joins TRBV7-3 to TRBJ2-2; D unresolved. In germline, CDR1 is SGHTA, CDR2 FQGTGA. V was clipped by 5 bases and J by 4 bases, with 8 bases between them. This CDR3 region has 13 residues. CDR3 residues: CASSPFPTGELFF. The CDR3 DNA reads TGTGCCAGCAGCCCATTTCCCACCGGGGAGCTGTTTTTT.

The V gene is TRBV29-1, the J gene TRBJ1-1; tentatively, D is TRBD1 (6 bases). The germline CDR1 and CDR2 sequences are SQVTM and ANQGSEA. The germline V and J ends were trimmed by 7 bases and 5 bases, with 20 bases remaining between them. The CDR3 is made up of 14 amino acids. In nucleotides, the CDR3 is TGCAGCGCACGGGACACCCAGAGGTGGACTGAAGCTTTCTTT. Translated, it gives CSARDTQRWTEAFF.